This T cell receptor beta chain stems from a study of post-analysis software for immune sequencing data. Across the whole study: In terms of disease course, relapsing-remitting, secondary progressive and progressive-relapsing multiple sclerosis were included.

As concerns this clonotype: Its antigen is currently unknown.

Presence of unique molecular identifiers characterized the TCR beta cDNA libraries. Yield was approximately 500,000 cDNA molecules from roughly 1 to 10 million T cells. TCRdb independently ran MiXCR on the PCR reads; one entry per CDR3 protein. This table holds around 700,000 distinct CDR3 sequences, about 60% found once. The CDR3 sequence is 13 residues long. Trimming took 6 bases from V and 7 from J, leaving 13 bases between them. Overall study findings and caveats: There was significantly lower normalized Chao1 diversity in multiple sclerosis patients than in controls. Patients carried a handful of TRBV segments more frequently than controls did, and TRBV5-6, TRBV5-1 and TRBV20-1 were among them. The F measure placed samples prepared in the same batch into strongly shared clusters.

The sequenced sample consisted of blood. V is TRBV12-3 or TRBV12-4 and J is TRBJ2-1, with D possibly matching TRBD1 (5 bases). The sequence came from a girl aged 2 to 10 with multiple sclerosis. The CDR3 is CASRKGRINEQFF. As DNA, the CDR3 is TGTGCCAGCAGAAAGGGGCGCATAAATGAGCAGTTCTTC.